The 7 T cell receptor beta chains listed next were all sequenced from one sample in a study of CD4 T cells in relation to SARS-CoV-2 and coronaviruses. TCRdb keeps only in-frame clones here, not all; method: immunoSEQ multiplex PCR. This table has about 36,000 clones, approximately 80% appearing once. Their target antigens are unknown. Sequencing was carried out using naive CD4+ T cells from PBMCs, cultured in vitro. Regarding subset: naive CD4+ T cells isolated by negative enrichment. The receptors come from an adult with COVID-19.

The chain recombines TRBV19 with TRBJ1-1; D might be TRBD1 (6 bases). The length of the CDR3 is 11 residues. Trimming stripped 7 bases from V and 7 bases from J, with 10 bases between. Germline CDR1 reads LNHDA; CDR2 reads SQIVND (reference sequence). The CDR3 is CASIGGNEAFF. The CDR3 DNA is TGTGCCAGTATAGGGGGGAATGAAGCTTTCTTT.

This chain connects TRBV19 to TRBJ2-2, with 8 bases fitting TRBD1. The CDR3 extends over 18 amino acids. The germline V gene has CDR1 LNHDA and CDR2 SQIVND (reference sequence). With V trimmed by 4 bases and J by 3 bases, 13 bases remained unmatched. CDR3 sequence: CASSTRVGQGGYTGELFF. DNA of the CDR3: TGTGCCAGTAGTACCAGAGTAGGACAGGGCGGATACACCGGGGAGCTGTTTTTT.

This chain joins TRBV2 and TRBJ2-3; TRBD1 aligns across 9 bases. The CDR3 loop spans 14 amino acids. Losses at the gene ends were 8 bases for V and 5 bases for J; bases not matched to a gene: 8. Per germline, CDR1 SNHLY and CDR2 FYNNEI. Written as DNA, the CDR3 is TGTGCCAGCCGGACCGGGACAGGGAGAGATACGCAGTATTTT. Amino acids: CASRTGTGRDTQYF.

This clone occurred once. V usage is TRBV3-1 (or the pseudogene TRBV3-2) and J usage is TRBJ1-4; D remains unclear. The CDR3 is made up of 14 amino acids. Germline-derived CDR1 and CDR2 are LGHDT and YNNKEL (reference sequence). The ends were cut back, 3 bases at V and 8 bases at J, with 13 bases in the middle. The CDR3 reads CASSHPGKGEKLFF. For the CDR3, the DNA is TGTGCCAGCAGCCATCCGGGGAAAGGGGAAAAACTGTTTTTT.

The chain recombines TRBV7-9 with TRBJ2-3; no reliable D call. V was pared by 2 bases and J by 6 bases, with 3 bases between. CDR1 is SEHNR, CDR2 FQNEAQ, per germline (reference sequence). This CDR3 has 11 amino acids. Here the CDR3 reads CASSLSDTQYF. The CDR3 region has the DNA TGTGCCAGCAGCTTATCGGATACGCAGTATTTT.

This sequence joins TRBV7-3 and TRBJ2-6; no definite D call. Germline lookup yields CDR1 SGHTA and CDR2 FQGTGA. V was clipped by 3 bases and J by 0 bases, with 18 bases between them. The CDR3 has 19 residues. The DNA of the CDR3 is TGTGCCAGCAGCTTGACCCCAGACCGGTTCGGCTCTGGGGCCAACGTCCTGACTTTC. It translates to CASSLTPDRFGSGANVLTF.

CDR3 DNA sequence: TGCAGTGTAGCTCCGCTCTACGAGCAGTACTTC. It yields the protein CSVAPLYEQYF. The rearrangement uses TRBV20-1 and TRBJ2-7; the D is unclear. Germline V CDR1 and CDR2: DFQATT, SNEGSKA (reference sequence). The CDR3 is made up of 11 amino acids. V gave up 7 bases and J gave up 3 bases, with 10 bases separating them.